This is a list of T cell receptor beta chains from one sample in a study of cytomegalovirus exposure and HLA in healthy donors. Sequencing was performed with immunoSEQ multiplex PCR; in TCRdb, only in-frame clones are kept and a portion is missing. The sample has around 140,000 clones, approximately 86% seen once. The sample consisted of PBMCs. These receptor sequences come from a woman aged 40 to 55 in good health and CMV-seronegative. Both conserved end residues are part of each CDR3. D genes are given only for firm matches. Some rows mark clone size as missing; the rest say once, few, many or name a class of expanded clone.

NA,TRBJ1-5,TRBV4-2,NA,CASSQDGGVSNQPQHF,TGTGCCAGCAGCCAAGATGGGGGGGTAAGCAATCAGCCCCAGCATTTT
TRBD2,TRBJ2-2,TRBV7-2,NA,CASSLVGGREAGELFF,TGTGCCAGCAGCTTAGTTGGTGGGAGGGAGGCCGGGGAGCTGTTTTTT
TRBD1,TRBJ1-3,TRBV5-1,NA,CASSVAGGGGGNTIYF,TGCGCCAGCAGCGTGGCTGGAGGGGGCGGTGGAAACACCATATATTTT
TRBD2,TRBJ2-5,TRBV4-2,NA,CASSQGTSGRGETQYF,TGTGCCAGCAGCCAGGGGACTAGCGGGAGAGGGGAGACCCAGTACTTC
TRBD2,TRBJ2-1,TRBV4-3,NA,CASGNRLAGYEQFF,TGCGCCAGCGGCAATAGACTAGCGGGCTATGAGCAGTTCTTC
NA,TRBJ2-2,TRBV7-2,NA,CASIPHSVAGELFF,TGTGCCAGCATCCCACATAGCGTGGCCGGGGAGCTGTTTTTT
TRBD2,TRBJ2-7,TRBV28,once,CASSPAGDRYEQYF,TGTGCCAGCAGCCCAGCGGGAGACCGCTACGAGCAGTACTTC
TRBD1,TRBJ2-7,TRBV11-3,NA,CASSLEGQRTYEQYF,TGTGCCAGCAGCTTAGAGGGACAGAGGACCTACGAGCAGTACTTC
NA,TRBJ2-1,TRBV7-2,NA,CASRPEDYYNEQFF,TGTGCCAGCAGACCGGAGGACTATTACAATGAGCAGTTCTTC
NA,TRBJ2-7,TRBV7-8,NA,CASSRDSRYEQYF,TGTGCCAGCAGCCGGGACTCGCGCTACGAGCAGTACTTC
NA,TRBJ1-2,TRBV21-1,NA,CASSKDSPNYGYTF,TGTGCCAGCAGCAAGGACTCCCCTAACTATGGCTACACCTTC
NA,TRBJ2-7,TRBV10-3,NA,CAISEYQAGGGQQYF,TGTGCCATCAGTGAGTATCAGGCGGGTGGCGGCCAGCAGTACTTC
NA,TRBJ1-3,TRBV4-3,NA,CASSYSQGAGNTIYF,TGCGCCAGCAGCTACTCACAGGGTGCAGGAAACACCATATATTTT
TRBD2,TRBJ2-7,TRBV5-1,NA,CASSLAGGGTYEQYF,TGCGCCAGCAGCCTCGCCGGCGGGGGAACCTACGAGCAGTACTTC
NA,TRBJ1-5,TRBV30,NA,CAWSGQTNQPQHF,TGTGCCTGGAGTGGACAGACCAATCAGCCCCAGCATTTT
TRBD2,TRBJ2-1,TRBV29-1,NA,CSVAGTSLYNEQFF,TGCAGCGTTGCCGGGACTAGCCTGTACAATGAGCAGTTCTTC
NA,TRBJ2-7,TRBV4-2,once,CASSQGTANYEQYF,TGTGCCAGCAGCCAAGGGACAGCCAACTACGAGCAGTACTTC
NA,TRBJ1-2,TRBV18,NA,CASSHDGGPSDYGYTF,TGTGCCAGCTCACACGATGGGGGCCCGTCCGATTATGGCTACACCTTC
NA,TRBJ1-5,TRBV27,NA,CASSIGGSQPQHF,TGTGCCAGCAGTATAGGGGGATCCCAGCCCCAGCATTTT
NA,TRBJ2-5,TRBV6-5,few,CASSYDSMGAETQYF,TGTGCCAGCAGTTACGACTCTATGGGAGCGGAGACCCAGTACTTC
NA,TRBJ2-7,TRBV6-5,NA,CASSYAGLGFYEQYF,TGTGCCAGCAGTTACGCAGGTCTCGGATTCTACGAGCAGTACTTC
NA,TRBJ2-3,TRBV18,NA,CASSPAGPPTDTQYF,TGTGCCAGCTCACCGGCAGGGCCACCCACAGATACGCAGTATTTT
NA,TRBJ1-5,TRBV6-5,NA,CASSYSTAPGNQPQHF,TGTGCCAGCAGTTACTCGACGGCCCCCGGGAATCAGCCCCAGCATTTT
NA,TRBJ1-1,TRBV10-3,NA,CAITSSQGFAFSEAFF,TGTGCCATCACCTCCTCCCAGGGTTTTGCTTTCTCTGAAGCTTTCTTT
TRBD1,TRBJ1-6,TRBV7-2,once,CASSLERTGGSPLHF,TGTGCCAGCAGCTTAGAGAGGACAGGGGGCTCACCCCTCCACTTT
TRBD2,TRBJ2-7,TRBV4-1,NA,CASSPAYGTTLGEQYF,TGCGCTAGCAGCCCAGCCTATGGGACTACCCTTGGCGAGCAGTACTTC
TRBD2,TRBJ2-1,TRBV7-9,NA,CASSLGAWGLAGAEFF,TGTGCCAGCAGCTTAGGGGCATGGGGACTAGCGGGAGCTGAGTTCTTC
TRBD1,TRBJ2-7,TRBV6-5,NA,CASRKGQGLSYEQYF,TGTGCCAGCAGGAAGGGACAGGGGCTCTCCTACGAGCAGTACTTC
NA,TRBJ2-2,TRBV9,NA,CASSARPGAGELFF,TGTGCCAGCAGCGCCCGCCCCGGTGCCGGGGAGCTGTTTTTT
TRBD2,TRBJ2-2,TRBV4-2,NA,CASSRSEGRGTGELFF,TGTGCCAGCAGCAGGTCGGAGGGGAGGGGAACCGGGGAGCTGTTTTTT
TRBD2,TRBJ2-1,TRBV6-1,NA,CASSEAVKSGMGMQFF,TGTGCCAGCAGTGAAGCGGTCAAGAGCGGGATGGGTATGCAGTTCTTC
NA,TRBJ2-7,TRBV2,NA,CASSGQYEQYF,TGTGCCAGCAGTGGACAGTACGAGCAGTACTTC
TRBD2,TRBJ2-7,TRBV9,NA,CASSVGGAGVHEQYF,TGTGCCAGCAGCGTAGGGGGAGCGGGAGTCCACGAGCAGTACTTC
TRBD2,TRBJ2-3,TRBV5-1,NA,CASSLGARLAGADTQYF,TGCGCCAGCAGCTTGGGGGCTCGACTAGCGGGAGCAGATACGCAGTATTTT
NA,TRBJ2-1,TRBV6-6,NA,CASSYISSYNEQFF,TGTGCCAGCAGTTATATTAGCTCCTACAATGAGCAGTTCTTC
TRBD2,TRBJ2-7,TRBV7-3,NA,CASSSGLAGGEQYF,TGTGCCAGCAGCTCCGGACTAGCGGGGGGCGAGCAGTACTTC
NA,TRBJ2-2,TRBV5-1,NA,CASVRGSTGELFF,TGCGCCAGCGTCCGGGGGAGCACCGGGGAGCTGTTTTTT
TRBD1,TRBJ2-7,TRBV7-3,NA,CASSPGQGSNEQYF,TGTGCCAGCAGCCCAGGACAGGGGAGCAACGAGCAGTACTTC
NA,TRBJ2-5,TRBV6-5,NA,CASSNREGETQYF,TGTGCCAGCAGCAACAGGGAGGGAGAGACCCAGTACTTC
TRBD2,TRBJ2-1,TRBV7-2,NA,CASSHPGLASYEQFF,TGTGCCAGCAGCCATCCGGGACTAGCATCCTATGAGCAGTTCTTC
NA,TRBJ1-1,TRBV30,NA,CAWRKGWNTEAFF,TGTGCCTGGAGAAAGGGGTGGAACACTGAAGCTTTCTTT
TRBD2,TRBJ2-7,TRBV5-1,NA,CASSFNLAGGEQYF,TGCGCCAGCAGCTTCAATCTAGCGGGAGGCGAGCAGTACTTC
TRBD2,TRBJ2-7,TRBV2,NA,CASSEWREAAYEQYF,TGTGCCAGCAGTGAATGGCGGGAGGCTGCCTACGAGCAGTACTTC
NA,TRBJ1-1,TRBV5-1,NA,CASSLGRGRHAEAFF,TGCGCCAGCAGCTTGGGGCGTGGCAGGCACGCTGAAGCTTTCTTT
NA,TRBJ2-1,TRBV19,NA,CASSMGPVEFF,TGTGCCAGTAGTATGGGGCCCGTGGAGTTCTTC
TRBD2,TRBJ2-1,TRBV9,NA,CASSVSSGYEQFF,TGTGCCAGCAGCGTCTCTAGCGGCTATGAGCAGTTCTTC
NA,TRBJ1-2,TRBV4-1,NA,CASSQDQDGYTF,TGCGCCAGCAGCCAAGACCAGGATGGCTACACCTTC
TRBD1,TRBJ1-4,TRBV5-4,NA,CASAPTGVEKLFF,TGTGCCAGCGCACCGACAGGGGTAGAAAAACTGTTTTTT
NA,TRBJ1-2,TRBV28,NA,CASSSGSRNYGYTF,TGTGCCAGCAGTTCAGGATCGCGTAACTATGGCTACACCTTC
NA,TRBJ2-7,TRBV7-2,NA,CASSSQGGPYEQYF,TGTGCCAGCAGCTCACAGGGGGGGCCCTACGAGCAGTACTTC